This T cell receptor (beta chain) stems from a study of shared clonotypes between healthy human individuals. Looking at the study overall: Participating donors consisted of two women and a few men aged 18 to 49.

Germline-derived CDR1 and CDR2 are KGHSH and LQKENI. V was shortened by 0 bases and J by 2 bases, with 10 bases between the two germline ends. The CDR3 is 16 residues long. On this clone: Other DNA sequences in this specimen translate into the identical CDR3.

Profiling relied on immunoSEQ multiplex PCR, and the TCRdb table lists in-frame clones only, not all of them. The sample records 2 million to 2.5 million clones, 90% to 95% being singletons. The chain carries TRBV18 and TRBJ2-2; possibly TRBD2 for D (7 bases). Sequenced input: naive CD4+ T cells sorted from blood. Regarding subset: CD45RA+ positively selected. The receptor's source is a man in his late teens or twenties in good health. CDR3 sequence (DNA): TGTGCCAGCTCACCACCGGGGGGGCCTAACACCGGGGAGCTGTTTTTT. As protein: CASSPPGGPNTGELFF.